Below, 17 T cell receptor beta chains from the same sample are listed, as sequenced in a study of chemoradiotherapy in HPV16-positive cancers. TCRdb's copy holds only in-frame clones and misses some; the assay was immunoSEQ multiplex PCR. The data hold roughly 21,000 clones, with 87% observed a single time. The sequencing used blood, collected from a patient who underwent chemoradiotherapy. The origin of the receptors is a human donor with HPV-associated anogenital cancer.

CDR3 protein: CASSFYLNTEAFF. The DNA for the CDR3 is TGTGCCAGCAGCTTTTACCTGAACACTGAAGCTTTCTTT. This chain links TRBV5-6 with TRBJ1-1; D not resolved. The CDR3 totals 13 residues. The ends were cut back, 2 bases at V and 0 bases at J, with 5 bases in the middle. Germline V gene data show CDR1 as SGHDT and CDR2 as YYEEEE.

CDR3 sequence: CASSFSGNTEAFF. The CDR3 DNA reads TGTGCCAGCAGCTTTTCAGGGAACACTGAAGCTTTCTTT. The J gene is TRBJ1-1, the V gene TRBV7-9; D call uncertain. Trimming left V 3 bases short and J 1 base short, with 6 bases between. Per germline, CDR1 SEHNR and CDR2 FQNEAQ (reference sequence). This CDR3 region has 13 residues.

The rearrangement joins TRBV19 to TRBJ1-2, with 9 bases fitting TRBD1. The junction had 13 bases not matched to a gene; V was cut back by 6 bases and J by 8 bases. From germline, CDR1 is LNHDA and CDR2 SQIVND (reference sequence). The CDR3 extends over 15 amino acids. The CDR3 DNA sequence: TGTGCCAGTAGGGACGAGAGAGGGACAGGGTACGGCTACACCTTC. Amino acid sequence: CASRDERGTGYGYTF.

V gene TRBV2 combines with J gene TRBJ1-1; 9 bases agree with TRBD1. From germline, CDR1 is SNHLY and CDR2 FYNNEI. V was pared by 4 bases and J by 1 base, with 1 base of the junction left unmatched. The CDR3 length is 14 residues. CDR3 coding DNA: TGTGCCAGCAGTGGGGACAGGGAGAACACTGAAGCTTTCTTT. Encoded protein: CASSGDRENTEAFF.

The chain is built from TRBV15 and TRBJ2-6; D call uncertain. Germline V gives CDR1 LNHNV, CDR2 YYDKDF (reference sequence). The V end was cut by 8 bases, the J end by 0 bases, with 11 bases between. The CDR3 extends over 15 amino acids. The CDR3 sequence: CATGTSVSGANVLTF. The CDR3 coding sequence is TGTGCCACCGGCACTTCAGTCTCTGGGGCCAACGTCCTGACTTTC.

The gene calls are TRBV2 and TRBJ2-7, with 10 nucleotides matching TRBD2. From germline, CDR1 is SNHLY and CDR2 FYNNEI. The CDR3 length is 16 residues. After removal of 3 bases from V and 4 bases from J, the junction contained 9 bases not matched to a gene. In DNA, the CDR3 is TGTGCCAGCAGTGACCCGGGGCTAGCGGGAGCGTACGAGCAGTACTTC. The encoded protein is CASSDPGLAGAYEQYF.

This clone was observed a few times. The V call is TRBV29-1, the J call TRBJ2-7; D might be TRBD1 or TRBD2, each matching 5 bases. CDR1 is SQVTM and CDR2 is ANQGSEA in the germline V gene. The germline V and J ends were trimmed by 5 bases and 3 bases, with 11 bases remaining between them. This CDR3 has 12 residues. The CDR3 DNA sequence: TGCAGCGTTCGGGGCGCCTTCTACGAGCAGTACTTC. Translation: CSVRGAFYEQYF.

This chain joins TRBV15 and TRBJ2-7; possible D gene TRBD2, 6 bases. The CDR3 totals 14 residues. The germline V gene has CDR1 LNHNV and CDR2 YYDKDF (reference sequence). V gave up 5 bases and J gave up 0 bases, with 11 bases separating them. CDR3 amino acids: CATSRDLLSYEQYF. CDR3 coding DNA: TGTGCCACCAGCCGGGACTTACTCTCCTACGAGCAGTACTTC.

This rearrangement joins TRBV7-9 to TRBJ2-1; 10 bases are shared with TRBD1. With V trimmed by 5 bases and J by 2 bases, 6 bases remained unmatched. The CDR3 covers 16 residues. Germline V lookup: CDR1 SEHNR, CDR2 FQNEAQ (reference sequence). The CDR3 DNA follows: TGTGCCAGCAGCGGGACAGGGGACCAAGCCTACAATGAGCAGTTCTTC. Translation gives CASSGTGDQAYNEQFF.

The chain carries TRBV11-2 and TRBJ2-1; D is ambiguous. Trimming pared 1 base from V and 10 bases from J, leaving 14 bases between. The germline CDR1 and CDR2 sequences are SGHAT and FQNNGV. The CDR3 has 14 residues. The DNA for the CDR3 is TGTGCCAGCAGCTTAGTTGCTAGTCTTGGCGAGCAGTTCTTC. Translating gives CASSLVASLGEQFF.

The chain employs TRBV6-1 and TRBJ1-1; TRBD1 matches 7 bases. Germline V gene lookup returns CDR1 MNHNS and CDR2 SASEGT. There are 13 residues in the CDR3. After removal of 10 bases from V and 0 bases from J, the junction contained 5 bases not matched to a gene. The CDR3 spells CAIGQVMNTEAFF. The CDR3 nucleotides are TGTGCCATTGGACAGGTCATGAACACTGAAGCTTTCTTT.

J is TRBJ2-7 and V is TRBV28, with 10 bases that match TRBD2. J lost 7 bases, V lost 5 bases, and 11 bases had no gene match. There are 15 residues in the CDR3. CDR1 is MDHEN and CDR2 is SYDVKM in the germline V gene. DNA of the CDR3: TGTGCCAGCAGTCTCAGCGGGAGGGCCTTAGGGGAGCAGTACTTC. Translating it yields CASSLSGRALGEQYF. The full variable domain, with the rest looked up from reference TRBV28 and TRBJ2-7, is DVKVTQSSRYLVKRTGEKVFLECVQDMDHENMFWYRQDPGLGLRLIYFSYDVKMKEKGDIPEGYSVSREKKERFSLILESASTNQTSMYLCASSLSGRALGEQYFGPGTRLTVT.

J is TRBJ2-1 and V is TRBV25-1; a possible D gene is TRBD2 (5 bases). Trimming stripped 4 bases from V and 5 bases from J, with 15 bases between. The V gene's germline CDR1 is MGHDK and CDR2 SYGVNS. The CDR3 length is 15 residues. The CDR3 DNA is TGTGCCAGCAGTGGCACTCGTGAGGGCAACAATGAGCAGTTCTTC. It is translated as CASSGTREGNNEQFF.

V is TRBV19 and J is TRBJ1-2, with TRBD1 matching 10 bases. The germline CDR1 and CDR2 sequences are LNHDA and SQIVND (reference sequence). Trimming took 6 bases from V and 8 from J; bases not matched to a gene: 12. The CDR3 length is 15 residues. CDR3 DNA: TGTGCCAGTAGCCCCGGACAGGGGGGGTGGTACGGCTACACCTTC. Translated, it gives CASSPGQGGWYGYTF.

The chain carries TRBV4-3 and TRBJ2-1, with 8 nucleotides matching TRBD2. The CDR3 covers 16 residues. Losses at the gene ends were 1 base for V and 3 bases for J; bases not matched to a gene: 5. Germline lookup yields CDR1 LGHNA and CDR2 YSLEER. CDR3 nucleotides: TGCGCCAGCAGCCAAGGAAGCGGGAGCGGCTACAATGAGCAGTTCTTC. Translation gives CASSQGSGSGYNEQFF.

V gene TRBV18 combines with J gene TRBJ2-5; possibly TRBD1 for D (6 bases). Per the germline V gene, CDR1 is KGHSH and CDR2 is LQKENI. This CDR3 comprises 13 residues. The V end was cut by 2 bases, the J end by 2 bases, with 6 bases between. CDR3 DNA sequence: TGTGCCAGCTCACCAGGACAGCAAGAGACCCAGTACTTC. As protein: CASSPGQQETQYF.

This chain joins TRBV19 and TRBJ1-4; D is unclear. The CDR3 has 15 amino acids. The germline V gene encodes CDR1 LNHDA and CDR2 SQIVND (reference sequence). V lost 1 base and J lost 0, with 6 bases in between. CDR3 loop: CASSIVSATNEKLFF. The CDR3 coding sequence is TGTGCCAGTAGTATAGTTTCTGCAACTAATGAAAAACTGTTTTTT. Combining the CDR3 with reference TRBV19 and TRBJ1-4 gives the whole variable domain DGGITQSPKYLFRKEGQNVTLSCEQNLNHDAMYWYRQDPGQGLRLIYYSQIVNDFQKGDIAEGYSVSREKKESFPLTVTSAQKNPTAFYLCASSIVSATNEKLFFGSGTQLSVL.